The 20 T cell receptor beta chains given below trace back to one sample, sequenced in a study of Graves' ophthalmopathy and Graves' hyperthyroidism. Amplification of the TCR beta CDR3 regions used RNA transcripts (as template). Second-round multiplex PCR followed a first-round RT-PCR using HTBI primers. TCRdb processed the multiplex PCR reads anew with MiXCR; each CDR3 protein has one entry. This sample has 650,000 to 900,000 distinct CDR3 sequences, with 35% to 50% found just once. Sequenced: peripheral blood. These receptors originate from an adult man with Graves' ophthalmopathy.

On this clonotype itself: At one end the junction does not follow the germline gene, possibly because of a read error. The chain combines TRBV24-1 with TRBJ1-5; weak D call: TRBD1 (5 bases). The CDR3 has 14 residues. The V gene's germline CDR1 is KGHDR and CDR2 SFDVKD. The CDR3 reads CASSFRGENQPQHF. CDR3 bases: TGTGCCAGCAGTTTCCGGGGGGAAAATCAGCCCCAGCATTTT.

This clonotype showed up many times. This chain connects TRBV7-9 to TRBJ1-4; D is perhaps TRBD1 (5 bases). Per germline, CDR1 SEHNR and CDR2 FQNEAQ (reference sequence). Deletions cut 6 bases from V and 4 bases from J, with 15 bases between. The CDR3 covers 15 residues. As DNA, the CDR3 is TGTGCCAGCAGGCAGTACGGGACCATTAATGAAAAACTGTTTTTT. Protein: CASRQYGTINEKLFF.

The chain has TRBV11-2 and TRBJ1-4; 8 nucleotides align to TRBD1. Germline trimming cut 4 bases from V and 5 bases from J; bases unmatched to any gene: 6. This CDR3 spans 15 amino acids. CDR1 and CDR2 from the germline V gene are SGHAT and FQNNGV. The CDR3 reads CASSSGQGRNEKLFF. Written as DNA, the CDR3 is TGTGCCAGCAGCTCTGGACAGGGCCGGAATGAAAAACTGTTTTTT.

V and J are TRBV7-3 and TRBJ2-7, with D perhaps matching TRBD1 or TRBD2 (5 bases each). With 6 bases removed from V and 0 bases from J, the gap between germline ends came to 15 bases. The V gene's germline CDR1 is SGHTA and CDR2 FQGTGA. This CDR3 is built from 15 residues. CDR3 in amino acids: CASSNRGSHSYEQYF. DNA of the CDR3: TGTGCCAGCAGTAACCGGGGCAGTCACTCCTACGAGCAGTACTTC.

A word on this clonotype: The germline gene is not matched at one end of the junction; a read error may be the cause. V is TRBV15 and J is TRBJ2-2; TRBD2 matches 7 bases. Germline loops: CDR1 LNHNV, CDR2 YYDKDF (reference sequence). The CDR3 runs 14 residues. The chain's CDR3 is CATGAGVVTGELSW. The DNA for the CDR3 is TGTGCCACCGGTGCGGGAGTGGTCACCGGGGAGCTGTCTTGG.

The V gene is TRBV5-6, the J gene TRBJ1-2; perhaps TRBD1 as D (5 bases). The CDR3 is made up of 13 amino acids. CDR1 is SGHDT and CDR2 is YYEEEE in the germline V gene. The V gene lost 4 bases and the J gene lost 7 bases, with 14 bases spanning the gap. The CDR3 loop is CASSQFGAFGYTF. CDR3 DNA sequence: TGTGCCAGCAGCCAATTCGGGGCCTTTGGCTACACCTTC.

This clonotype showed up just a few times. The CDR3 loop is CASGGGSNTEAFF. Written as DNA, the CDR3 is TGCGCCAGCGGAGGGGGCTCGAACACTGAAGCTTTCTTT. V usage is TRBV5-1 and J usage is TRBJ1-1; the match to TRBD1 covers 7 bases. V lost 7 bases to trimming and J lost 1 base; unmatched junction nucleotides: 4. This CDR3 has 13 residues. CDR1 is SGHRS, CDR2 YFSETQ, per germline.

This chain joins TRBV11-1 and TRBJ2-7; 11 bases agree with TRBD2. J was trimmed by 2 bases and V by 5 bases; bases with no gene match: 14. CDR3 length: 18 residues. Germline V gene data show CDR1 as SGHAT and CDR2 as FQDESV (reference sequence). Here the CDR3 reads CASSPSMDLAGGPYEQYF. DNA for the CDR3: TGTGCCAGCAGCCCTTCCATGGATCTAGCGGGAGGACCCTACGAGCAGTACTTC.

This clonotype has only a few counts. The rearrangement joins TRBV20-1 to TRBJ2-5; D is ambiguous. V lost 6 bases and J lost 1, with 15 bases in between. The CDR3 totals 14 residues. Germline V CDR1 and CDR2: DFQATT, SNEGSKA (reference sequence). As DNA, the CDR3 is TGCAGTGCCCCCTGGCGTGGTGGCCAAGAGACCCAGTACTTC. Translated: CSAPWRGGQETQYF.

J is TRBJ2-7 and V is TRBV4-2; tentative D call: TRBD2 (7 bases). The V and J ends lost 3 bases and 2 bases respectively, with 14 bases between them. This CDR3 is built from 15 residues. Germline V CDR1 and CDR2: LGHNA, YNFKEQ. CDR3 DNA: TGTGCCAGCAGCCATGCGGGGGCAAATCCCTACGAGCAGTACTTC. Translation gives CASSHAGANPYEQYF.

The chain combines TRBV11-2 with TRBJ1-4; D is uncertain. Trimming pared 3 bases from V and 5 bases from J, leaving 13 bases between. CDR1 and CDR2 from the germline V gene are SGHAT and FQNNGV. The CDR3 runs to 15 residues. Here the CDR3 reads CASSLAPGQNEKLFF. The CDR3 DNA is TGTGCCAGCAGCTTGGCGCCAGGCCAGAATGAAAAACTGTTTTTT. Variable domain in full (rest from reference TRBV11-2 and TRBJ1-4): EAGVAQSPRYKIIEKRQSVAFWCNPISGHATLYWYQQILGQGPKLLIQFQNNGVVDDSQLPKDRFSAERLKGVDSTLKIQPAKLEDSAVYLCASSLAPGQNEKLFFGSGTQLSVL.

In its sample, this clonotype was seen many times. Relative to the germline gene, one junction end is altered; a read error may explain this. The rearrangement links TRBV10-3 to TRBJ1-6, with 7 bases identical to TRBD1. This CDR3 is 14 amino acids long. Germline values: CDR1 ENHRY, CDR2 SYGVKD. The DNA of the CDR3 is TGTGCCAGCAGTTTCACAGGGGAGTATTCACCCCTCCACTTT. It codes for CASSFTGEYSPLHF.

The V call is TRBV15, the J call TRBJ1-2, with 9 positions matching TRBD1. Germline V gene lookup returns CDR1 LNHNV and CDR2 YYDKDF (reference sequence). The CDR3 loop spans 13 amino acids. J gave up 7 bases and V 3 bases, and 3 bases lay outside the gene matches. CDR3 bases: TGTGCCACCAGCAGGGACAGGGGAGGTGGCTACACCTTC. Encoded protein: CATSRDRGGGYTF. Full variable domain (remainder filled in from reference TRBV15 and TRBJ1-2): DAMVIQNPRYQVTQFGKPVTLSCSQTLNHNVMYWYQQKSSQAPKLLFHYYDKDFNNEADTPDNFQSRRPNTSFCFLDIRSPGLGDTAMYLCATSRDRGGGYTFGSGTRLTVV.

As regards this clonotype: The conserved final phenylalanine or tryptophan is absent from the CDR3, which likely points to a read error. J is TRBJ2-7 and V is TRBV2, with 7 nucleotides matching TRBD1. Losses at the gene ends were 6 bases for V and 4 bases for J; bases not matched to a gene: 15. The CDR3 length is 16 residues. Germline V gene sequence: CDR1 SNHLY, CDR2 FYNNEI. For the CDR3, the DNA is TGTGCCAGCAGACGCCACCAGACAGGGACATCATACGAGCAGTACTGC. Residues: CASRRHQTGTSYEQYC.

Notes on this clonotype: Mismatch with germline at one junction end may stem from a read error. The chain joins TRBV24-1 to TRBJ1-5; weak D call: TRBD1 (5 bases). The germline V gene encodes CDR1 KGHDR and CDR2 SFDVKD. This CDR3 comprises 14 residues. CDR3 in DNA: TGTGCCAGCAGTTTTGCAGGGACCGATCAGCCCCAGCATTTT. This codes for CASSFAGTDQPQHF.

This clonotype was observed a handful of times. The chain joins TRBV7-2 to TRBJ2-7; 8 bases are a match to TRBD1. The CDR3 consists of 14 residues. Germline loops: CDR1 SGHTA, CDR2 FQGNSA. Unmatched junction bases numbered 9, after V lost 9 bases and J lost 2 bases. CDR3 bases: TGTGCCAGTACCCCGAGGGACAGGACCTACGAGCAGTACTTC. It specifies CASTPRDRTYEQYF. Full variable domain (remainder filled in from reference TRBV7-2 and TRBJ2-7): GAGVSQSPSNKVTEKGKDVELRCDPISGHTALYWYRQSLGQGLEFLIYFQGNSAPDKSGLPSDRFSAERTGGSVSTLTIQRTQQEDSAVYLCASTPRDRTYEQYFGPGTRLTVT.

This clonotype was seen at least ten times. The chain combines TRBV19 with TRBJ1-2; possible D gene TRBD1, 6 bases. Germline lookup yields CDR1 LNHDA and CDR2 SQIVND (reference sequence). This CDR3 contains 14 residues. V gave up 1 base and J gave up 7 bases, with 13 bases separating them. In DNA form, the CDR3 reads TGTGCCAGTAGTATAGGCCAGGGGATACGTGGCTACACCTTC. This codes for CASSIGQGIRGYTF.

The CDR3 DNA is TGTGCCAGCAGTTACTCGACACTAGCGGGTGGAGAGACCCAGTACTTC. Translation: CASSYSTLAGGETQYF. V gene TRBV2 combines with J gene TRBJ2-5; 9 positions agree with TRBD2. With V trimmed by 5 bases and J by 4 bases, 11 bases remained unmatched. This CDR3 contains 16 residues. Germline assignment: CDR1 SNHLY and CDR2 FYNNEI.

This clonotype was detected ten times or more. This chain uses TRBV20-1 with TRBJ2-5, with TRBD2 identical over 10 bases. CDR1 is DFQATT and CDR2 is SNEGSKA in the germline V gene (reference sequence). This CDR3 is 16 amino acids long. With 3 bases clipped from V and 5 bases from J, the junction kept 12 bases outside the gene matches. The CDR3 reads CSARAAGGQGWETQYF. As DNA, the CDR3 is TGCAGTGCTAGGGCAGCGGGAGGGCAGGGTTGGGAGACCCAGTACTTC.

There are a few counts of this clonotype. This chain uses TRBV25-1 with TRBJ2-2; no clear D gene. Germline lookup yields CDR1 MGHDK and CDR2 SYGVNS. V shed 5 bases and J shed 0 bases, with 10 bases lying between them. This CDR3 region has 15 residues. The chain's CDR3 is CASSPLGPNTGELFF. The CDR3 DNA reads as TGTGCCAGCAGTCCCCTTGGGCCGAACACCGGGGAGCTGTTTTTT.